A selection of T cell receptor beta chains follows, all from one sample in a study of cytomegalovirus exposure and HLA in healthy donors. Data came from immunoSEQ multiplex PCR; TCRdb stores just in-frame clones and leaves some out. The data show roughly 310,000 clones, 88% seen once. The sample consisted of PBMCs. The receptors originated from a man aged 25 to 40 in good health and CMV-seronegative. The CDR3 runs from the conserved cysteine through the conserved F or W. The order of the fields is D gene, clone size, V gene, J gene, CDR3 DNA, CDR3 protein. D genes are given only for firm matches. Rows give clone size only sometimes, using once, few, many, or a class for an expanded clone.

-	once	TRBV9	TRBJ1-3	TGTGCCAGCAGCGTAGGACGGGTTACGAGCTCTGGAAACACCATATATTTT	CASSVGRVTSSGNTIYF
-	-	TRBV5-1	TRBJ2-3	TGCGCCAGCAGCCCCGGACTACCCACAGATACGCAGTATTTT	CASSPGLPTDTQYF
-	-	TRBV7-2	TRBJ2-7	TGTGCCAGCAGCCCCCTTACGGGGAGCGAGCAGTACTTC	CASSPLTGSEQYF
-	-	TRBV7-8	TRBJ1-2	TGTGCCAGCAGCCCACTGGGAGGTTTCGACTATGGCTACACCTTC	CASSPLGGFDYGYTF
TRBD1	-	TRBV7-6	TRBJ1-1	TGTGCCAGCAGCAGGACAGGGGCGGGCGGTTTGAACACTGAAGCTTTCTTT	CASSRTGAGGLNTEAFF
TRBD1	-	TRBV19	TRBJ2-7	TGTGCCAGTAGCCTATATACAGACAGGGGCTACGAGCAGTACTTC	CASSLYTDRGYEQYF
TRBD1	-	TRBV29-1	TRBJ1-1	TGCAGCGTGGACGTTTACAGGGGGGTGAACACTGAAGCTTTCTTT	CSVDVYRGVNTEAFF
TRBD1	once	TRBV4-3	TRBJ2-7	TGCGCCAGCAGCCCGGGACAGGGGGCGGCCTACGAGCAGTACTTC	CASSPGQGAAYEQYF
TRBD1	-	TRBV4-3	TRBJ1-1	TGCGCCAGCAGCCATCCTGCCGGGACAGGGGGAATATTTACTGAAGCTTTCTTT	CASSHPAGTGGIFTEAFF
TRBD1	-	TRBV6-1	TRBJ2-2	TGTGCCAGCAGTGCCACCGGGACAGGGAACACCGGGGAGCTGTTTTTT	CASSATGTGNTGELFF
-	once	TRBV5-4	TRBJ1-5	TGTGCCAGCAGCTTGGGGGGGGACGGTAATCAGCCCCAGCATTTT	CASSLGGDGNQPQHF
TRBD2	-	TRBV6-1	TRBJ2-1	TGTGCCAGCAGTGGGTCTAGCGGGGCAAATGAGCAGTTCTTC	CASSGSSGANEQFF
-	-	TRBV5-6	TRBJ2-7	TGTGCCAGCAGCCGCGGTAGTACCACCTACGAGCAGTACTTC	CASSRGSTTYEQYF
-	-	TRBV7-9	TRBJ2-4	TGTGCCAGCAGCTTAGTCTCAGGGGCTGGAAACATTCAGTACTTC	CASSLVSGAGNIQYF
TRBD2	-	TRBV13	TRBJ2-7	TGTGCCAGCAGCAAGAGGACTAGCGGGGGCGAAGAGCAGTACTTC	CASSKRTSGGEEQYF